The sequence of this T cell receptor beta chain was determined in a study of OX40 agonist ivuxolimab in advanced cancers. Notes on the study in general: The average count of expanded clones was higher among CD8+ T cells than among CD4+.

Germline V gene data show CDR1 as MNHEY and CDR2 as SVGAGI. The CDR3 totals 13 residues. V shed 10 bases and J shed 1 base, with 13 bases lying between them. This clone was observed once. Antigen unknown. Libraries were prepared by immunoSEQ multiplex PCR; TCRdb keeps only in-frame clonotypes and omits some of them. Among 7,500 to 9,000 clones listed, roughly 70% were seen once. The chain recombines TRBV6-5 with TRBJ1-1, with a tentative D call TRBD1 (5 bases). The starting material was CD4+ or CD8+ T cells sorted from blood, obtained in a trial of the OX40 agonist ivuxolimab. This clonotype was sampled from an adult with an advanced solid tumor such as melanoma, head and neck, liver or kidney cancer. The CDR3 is CATSSGGNTEAFF. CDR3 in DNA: TGTGCCACCTCAAGCGGGGGGAACACTGAAGCTTTCTTT.